The rows below give T cell receptor beta chains drawn from one sample of a study of CD8 T cells in Susac syndrome. From the immunoSEQ multiplex PCR reads, TCRdb called clonotypes with MiXCR, one entry per CDR3 protein. The sample has hundreds of thousands of distinct CDR3 sequences; almost 97% are singletons. Sequences were obtained from CD4+ T cells from PBMCs. Receptors originate from a human donor with Susac syndrome. CDR3s include the opening cysteine and the closing phenylalanine or tryptophan. A D gene is named only where the DNA matches it firmly. The size field is filled for only some rows; it gives once, few, many or a size class.

J gene	D gene	clone size	CDR3 length	V gene	CDR3 DNA	CDR3 protein
TRBJ2-4	-	once	14	TRBV4-2	TGTGCCAGCAGCCAAGTCGGGGGACTAAACATTCAGTACTTC	CASSQVGGLNIQYF
TRBJ1-2	TRBD1	-	13	TRBV5-1	TGCGCCAGCAGCGCGGGACAGGGAAGAGGCTACACCTTC	CASSAGQGRGYTF
TRBJ2-1	-	-	13	TRBV7-9	TGTGCCAGCAGCTTCCACGGTAGTGGTGAGCAGTTCTTC	CASSFHGSGEQFF
TRBJ2-2	-	once	14	TRBV29-1	TGCAGCGCCAGGGGGGGAGGTGGGAAAGGGGAGCTGTTTTTT	CSARGGGGKGELFF
TRBJ1-1	-	-	13	TRBV30	TGTGCCTGGAGTACAGACAGCAACACTGAAGCTTTCTTT	CAWSTDSNTEAFF
TRBJ1-4	-	-	15	TRBV6-1	TGTGCCAGCAGGGAGAACAGGGATATGAAGAGGGAACTGTTTTTT	CASRENRDMKRELFF
TRBJ2-7	TRBD2	-	15	TRBV5-1	TGCGCCAGCAGCTTGAACCCTAGCGGTCTCTCCGAGCAGTACTTC	CASSLNPSGLSEQYF
TRBJ2-7	TRBD2	-	17	TRBV29-1	TGCAGCGTTGCAGCGACTAGCGGGACTAAGAGCTCCTACGAGCAGTACTTC	CSVAATSGTKSSYEQYF
TRBJ2-3	TRBD2	-	14	TRBV19	TGTGCCAGTAGTATCAGACCGGGGGGATATACGCAGTATTTT	CASSIRPGGYTQYF
TRBJ2-5	-	-	11	TRBV20-1	TGCAGCGCTCCTACCGAGGAGACCCAGTACTTC	CSAPTEETQYF
TRBJ2-7	-	-	15	TRBV21-1	TGTGCCAGAACAGATCTCCGGGACGGTACCTACGAGCAGTACTTC	CARTDLRDGTYEQYF
TRBJ1-6	-	-	14	TRBV9	TGTGCCAGCAGCGGCGGACCCCTCGGTTCACCCCTCCACTTT	CASSGGPLGSPLHF
TRBJ1-4	-	-	14	TRBV4-1	TGCGCCAGCAGCCCCGGGCCCTTTAATGAAAAACTGTTTTTT	CASSPGPFNEKLFF
TRBJ1-5	TRBD1	-	13	TRBV3-1	TGTGCCAGCAGCCAGGGGACAGTTCAGCCCCAGCATTTT	CASSQGTVQPQHF
TRBJ1-5	-	-	14	TRBV20-1	TGCAGTGCTAGAATTAGAGGATTGGGGCTGTCCCAGCATTTT	CSARIRGLGLSQHF
TRBJ2-7	-	-	14	TRBV11-2	TGTGCCAGCAGCTCCATACAGGGAGGGAACGAGCAGTACTTC	CASSSIQGGNEQYF
TRBJ2-3	-	-	12	TRBV29-1	TGCAGCGTTGTTTCGATCTCAGATACGCAGTATTTT	CSVVSISDTQYF
TRBJ2-1	-	-	15	TRBV19	TGTGCCAGTGGTACCTTGAATCCTCAAAGTAATGAGCAGTTCTTC	CASGTLNPQSNEQFF
TRBJ2-1	-	-	16	TRBV20-1	TGCAGTGCTAGACCCTTTGAGGCTCTCTCCTACAATGAGCAGTTCTTC	CSARPFEALSYNEQFF
TRBJ2-3	-	-	16	TRBV2	TGTGCCAGCAGGCCGAAAAGAGGGAACGGCGCAGATACGCAGTATTTT	CASRPKRGNGADTQYF
TRBJ2-2	TRBD2	once	15	TRBV20-1	TGCAGTGCTACGACTAGCGGGAGCCTCGCCGGGGAGCTGTTTTTT	CSATTSGSLAGELFF
TRBJ2-5	TRBD1	-	13	TRBV20-1	TGCAGTGCTATATGGACAGGGCAAGAGACCCAGTACTTC	CSAIWTGQETQYF
TRBJ1-1	TRBD1	few	16	TRBV29-1	TGCAGCGTCTCGACCGCCAACAGGGGGCGCCGGACTGAAGCTTTCTTT	CSVSTANRGRRTEAFF
TRBJ2-1	-	-	16	TRBV3-1	TGTGCCAGCAGCCAAGGAGTAGCGAAGCACTACAATGAGCAGTTCTTC	CASSQGVAKHYNEQFF
TRBJ1-5	-	-	14	TRBV7-9	TGTGCCAGCAGCCAGGGACAAATCAATCAGCCCCAGCATTTT	CASSQGQINQPQHF
TRBJ2-7	-	-	14	TRBV5-4	TGTGCCAGCAGCTTGGTGGGACTCCCCTACGAGCAGTACTTC	CASSLVGLPYEQYF
TRBJ1-4	-	-	13	TRBV9	TGTGCCAGCAGCGTAGCAGGGCATGAAAAACTGTTTTTT	CASSVAGHEKLFF
TRBJ2-7	-	-	14	TRBV29-1	TGCAGCGTTGAAGTGGGTTCAGGAGGCTACGAGCAGTACTTC	CSVEVGSGGYEQYF
TRBJ2-2	-	once	14	TRBV29-1	TGCAGCGCTTGGGAGACAGGCTTGACCGGGGAGCTGTTTTTT	CSAWETGLTGELFF
TRBJ2-5	-	-	12	TRBV30	TGTGCCTCCCAAAGGGGGGAGAGAACCCAGTACTTC	CASQRGERTQYF
TRBJ2-1	-	-	13	TRBV29-1	TGCAGCGTTCCCCGAGGCGACTACAATGAGCAGTTCTTC	CSVPRGDYNEQFF
TRBJ1-2	-	-	15	TRBV28	TGTGCCAGCATTCCTGCCCAGGGAGGCGAGGGCGGCTACACCTTC	CASIPAQGGEGGYTF
TRBJ2-3	TRBD2	-	17	TRBV7-2	TGTGCCAGCAGCTTAGCGCTTGGACTAGCGGGAGGAGATACGCAGTATTTT	CASSLALGLAGGDTQYF
TRBJ1-4	TRBD1	-	16	TRBV5-1	TGCGCCAGCAGCCACTTGTCCGGGGGGGACAGGGGAAAACTGTTTTTT	CASSHLSGGDRGKLFF
TRBJ1-2	-	-	15	TRBV9	TGTGCCAGCACCCCCAGCCTGAGATTCCTCTATGGCTACACCTTC	CASTPSLRFLYGYTF
TRBJ1-5	-	few	15	TRBV20-1	TGCAGTGCTAGAGATGGCAGGGGTGGCAATCAGCCCCAGCATTTT	CSARDGRGGNQPQHF
TRBJ2-1	-	-	13	TRBV6-4	TGTGCCAGCAAACGTAGTCTGGAGGGTGAGCAGTTCTTC	CASKRSLEGEQFF
TRBJ2-5	-	-	15	TRBV5-6	TGTGCCAGCAGCTTGTTAGCCCAGGGGGGTGAGACCCAGTACTTC	CASSLLAQGGETQYF
TRBJ1-1	-	-	15	TRBV27	TGTGCCAGCAGAAATCGGGGGTTAATAAACACTGAAGCTTTCTTT	CASRNRGLINTEAFF
TRBJ1-1	-	few	13	TRBV3-1	TGTGCCAGCAGCCAAGGTCGGAACACTGAAGCTTTCTTT	CASSQGRNTEAFF
TRBJ2-1	TRBD2	-	13	TRBV20-1	TGCAGTGCCCTAGCGGGAGCCGGGGATGAGCAGTTCTTC	CSALAGAGDEQFF
TRBJ2-3	-	-	13	TRBV29-1	TGCAGCGTTGCAGGGCGGCTCACAGATACGCAGTATTTT	CSVAGRLTDTQYF
TRBJ1-2	TRBD1	-	12	TRBV2	TGTGCCAGCGGTGACAGGGTCTATGGCTACACCTTC	CASGDRVYGYTF
TRBJ2-7	-	-	15	TRBV12-3/TRBV12-4	TGTGCCAGCAGTTTAGGGGTGGACTGGCCCTACGAGCAGTACTTC	CASSLGVDWPYEQYF